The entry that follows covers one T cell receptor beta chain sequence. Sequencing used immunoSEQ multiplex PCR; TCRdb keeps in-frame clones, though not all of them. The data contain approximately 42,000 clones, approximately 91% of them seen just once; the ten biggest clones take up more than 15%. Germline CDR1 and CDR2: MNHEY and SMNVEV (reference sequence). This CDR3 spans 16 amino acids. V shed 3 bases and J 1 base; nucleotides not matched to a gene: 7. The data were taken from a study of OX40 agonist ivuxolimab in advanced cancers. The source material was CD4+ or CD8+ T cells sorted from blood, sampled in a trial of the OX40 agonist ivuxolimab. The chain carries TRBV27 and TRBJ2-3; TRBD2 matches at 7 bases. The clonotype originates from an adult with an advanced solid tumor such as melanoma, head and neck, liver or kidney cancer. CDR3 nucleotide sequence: TGTGCCAGCAGTTTGGTGGGGAGGGCCCGCACAGATACGCAGTATTTT. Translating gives CASSLVGRARTDTQYF.